This TCR beta chain was observed in a study of CD8+ T cells in alopecia areata. Looking at the study overall: The investigators scored severity in treated patients by the percentage of affected scalp area.

As to treatment: oral pan-JAK inhibitor, 5-10 mg twice daily. PBMCs provided sorted CD4+ and CD8+ T cells. Whole-study findings and limits: On tofacitinib, scalp clonality and expanded CD8+ clones among top 100 fell significantly. Compared with normal scalp, lesional scalp had higher clonality and more expanded CD8+ clones.

Germline V gene data show CDR1 as SGHTA and CDR2 as FQGNSA. The germline V and J ends were trimmed by 4 bases and 6 bases, with 13 bases remaining between them. This CDR3 comprises 14 residues. Of note for this clone: Its antigen remains unknown.

Following extraction, RNA underwent reverse transcription to cDNA, which served as the sequencing template. The method was immunoSEQ multiplex PCR; TCRdb's version includes in-frame clones alone and lacks a portion of them. The sample holds hundreds of thousands of clones, roughly 64% seen once. The J gene is TRBJ2-1, the V gene TRBV7-2; D unclear. The clonotype was recovered from a human donor with alopecia areata. Sequencing was performed on CD4+ T cells sorted from blood, taken at week 24, from a patient treated with tofacitinib. DNA of the CDR3: TGTGCCAGCAGCTCAGGATCCCGCATCAATGAGCAGTTCTTC. Protein product: CASSSGSRINEQFF.